This entry lists 12 T cell receptor beta chains sequenced from one sample in a study of shared clonotypes between healthy human individuals. Libraries were prepared by immunoSEQ multiplex PCR; TCRdb keeps only in-frame clonotypes and omits some of them. The sample has 2 million to 2.5 million clones; approximately 95% are singletons. The source material was naive CD4+ T cells sorted from blood. Subset meaning: CD45RA+ positively selected. Every receptor here comes from a man aged 18 to 30 in good health.

V and J are TRBV5-4 and TRBJ2-6; D is possibly TRBD1 or TRBD2 (5 bases each). The V gene's germline CDR1 is SGHNT and CDR2 YYREEE (reference sequence). The CDR3 contains 18 residues. Trimming took off 2 bases at V and 1 base at J, with 16 bases between the two ends. The CDR3 spells CASSLPLAGRSGANVLTF. DNA of the CDR3: TGTGCCAGCAGCTTACCCCTAGCAGGGAGATCTGGGGCCAACGTCCTGACTTTC.

V usage is TRBV5-8 and J usage is TRBJ1-1; possible D gene TRBD1, 6 bases. This CDR3 region has 18 residues. CDR1 and CDR2 from the germline V gene are SGHTS and YDEGEE. V lost 3 bases and J 0 bases, leaving 21 bases between the germline ends. DNA of the CDR3: TGTGCCAGCAGCTCCAATTGGGGATCGACAGGAGTGAACACTGAAGCTTTCTTT. The encoded protein is CASSSNWGSTGVNTEAFF.

This chain links TRBV6-6 with TRBJ2-7, with 8 positions matching TRBD1. This CDR3 is 15 amino acids long. Looked up from germline, CDR1 is MNHNY and CDR2 is SVGAGI (reference sequence). V lost 8 bases, J lost 2 bases, and 11 bases stayed unmatched. CDR3 residues: CASCSVDRGPYEQYF. The CDR3 nucleotides are TGTGCCAGCTGTAGCGTAGACAGGGGACCCTACGAGCAGTACTTC.

V and J are TRBV2 and TRBJ2-3, with unresolved D. Between the trimmed V and J ends, which lost 5 bases and 2 bases, there was a span of 14 bases. The CDR3 has 15 residues. Per germline, CDR1 SNHLY and CDR2 FYNNEI. CDR3 in amino acids: CASSLDIKHTDTQYF. The CDR3 nucleotides read TGTGCCAGCAGTCTTGACATCAAGCACACAGATACGCAGTATTTT.

The V gene is TRBV18, the J gene TRBJ2-2, with 9 bases matching TRBD1. The CDR3 totals 17 residues. After removal of 3 bases from V and 5 bases from J, the junction contained 10 bases not matched to a gene. Germline CDR1 KGHSH, CDR2 LQKENI. The CDR3 DNA is TGTGCCAGCTCACCCTACCGGGACAGGGATAATACCGGGGAGCTGTTTTTT. It codes for CASSPYRDRDNTGELFF. Complete variable domain (other parts from reference TRBV18 and TRBJ2-2): NAGVMQNPRHLVRRRGQEARLRCSPMKGHSHVYWYRQLPEEGLKFMVYLQKENIIDESGMPKERFSAEFPKEGPSILRIQQVVRGDSAAYFCASSPYRDRDNTGELFFGEGSRLTVL.

On this clone: Other nucleotide sequences in the sample specify the same CDR3. The rearrangement links TRBV11-2 to TRBJ2-3, with D perhaps TRBD2 (5 bases). Trimming removed 2 bases at V and 4 bases at J, with 7 bases between. Germline loops: CDR1 SGHAT, CDR2 FQNNGV. This CDR3 contains 13 residues. As DNA, the CDR3 is TGTGCCAGCAGCTTAACCGGGGCAGATACGCAGTATTTT. Translating it yields CASSLTGADTQYF.

J is TRBJ2-7 and V is TRBV5-4; D gene ambiguous. This CDR3 comprises 12 residues. The V end was cut by 0 bases, the J end by 1 base, with 2 bases between. Looked up from germline, CDR1 is SGHNT and CDR2 is YYREEE (reference sequence). CDR3 sequence (DNA): TGTGCCAGCAGCTTGGTTTCCTACGAGCAGTACTTC. It encodes CASSLVSYEQYF.

Note on this clone: Other DNA sequences from this sample encode an identical CDR3 as well. The chain carries TRBV18 and TRBJ2-1; 10 bases map to TRBD2. The CDR3 is made up of 15 amino acids. V gave up 6 bases and J gave up 0 bases; unmatched junction bases: 2. Germline loops: CDR1 KGHSH, CDR2 LQKENI. For the CDR3, the DNA is TGTGCCAGCTCGCCTAGCGGGGGCTCCTACAATGAGCAGTTCTTC. It specifies CASSPSGGSYNEQFF.

Note on this clone: This CDR3 is also generated by other DNA sequences in the sample. The gene calls are TRBV10-3 and TRBJ1-1, with D perhaps TRBD1 (5 bases). Trimming took 3 bases from V and 5 from J, leaving 13 bases between them. The CDR3 extends over 14 amino acids. Germline CDR1 reads ENHRY; CDR2 reads SYGVKD. The CDR3 protein is CAISDGQGGTEAFF. The CDR3 DNA is TGTGCCATCAGTGACGGGCAGGGCGGGACTGAAGCTTTCTTT.

The chain employs TRBV4-1 and TRBJ1-4; D is unresolved. The CDR3 is 16 residues long. Trimming cost V 1 base and J 8 bases, with 17 bases left between them. Germline loops: CDR1 MGHRA, CDR2 YSYEKL. Here the CDR3 DNA reads TGCGCCAGCAGCCAAGTACCTCCTAGGCAGCGCGAAAAACTGTTTTTT. It codes for CASSQVPPRQREKLFF.

The V and J genes are TRBV5-4 and TRBJ1-4, with D maybe TRBD1 (5 bases). The CDR3 spans 14 residues. The germline V gene encodes CDR1 SGHNT and CDR2 YYREEE (reference sequence). V was shortened by 0 bases and J by 7 bases, with 10 bases between the two germline ends. CDR3 sequence reads: CASSLGGMGEKLFF. The CDR3 DNA is TGTGCCAGCAGCTTGGGGGGGATGGGTGAAAAACTGTTTTTT.

The chain joins TRBV11-1 to TRBJ2-3, with a possible D match to TRBD2 (5 bases). Germline V gives CDR1 SGHAT, CDR2 FQDESV (reference sequence). Trimming cost V 5 bases and J 0 bases, with 9 bases left between them. The CDR3 is 14 amino acids. The DNA of the CDR3 is TGTGCCAGCAGCCCGGACTGGAGCACAGATACGCAGTATTTT. Translating gives CASSPDWSTDTQYF. The full variable domain, with the rest looked up from reference TRBV11-1 and TRBJ2-3, is EAEVAQSPRYKITEKSQAVAFWCDPISGHATLYWYRQILGQGPELLVQFQDESVVDDSQLPKDRFSAERLKGVDSTLKIQPAELGDSAMYLCASSPDWSTDTQYFGPGTRLTVL.